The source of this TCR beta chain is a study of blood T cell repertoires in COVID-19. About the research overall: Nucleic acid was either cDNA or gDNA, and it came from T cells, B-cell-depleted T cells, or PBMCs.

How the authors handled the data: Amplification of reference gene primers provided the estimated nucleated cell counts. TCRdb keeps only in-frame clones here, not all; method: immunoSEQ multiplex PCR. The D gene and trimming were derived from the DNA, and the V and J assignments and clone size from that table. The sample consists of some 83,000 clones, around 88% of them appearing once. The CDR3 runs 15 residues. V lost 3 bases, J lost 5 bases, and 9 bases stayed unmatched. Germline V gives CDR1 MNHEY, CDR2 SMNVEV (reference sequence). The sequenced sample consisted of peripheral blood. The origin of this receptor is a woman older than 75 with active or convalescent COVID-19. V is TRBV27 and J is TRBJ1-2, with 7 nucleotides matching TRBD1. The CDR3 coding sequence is TGTGCCAGCAGTTTCCGCGGGACAGCGGTATATGGCTACACCTTC. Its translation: CASSFRGTAVYGYTF.